This is a list of T cell receptor beta chains from one sample in a study of cytomegalovirus exposure and HLA in healthy donors. Clones were sequenced by immunoSEQ multiplex PCR, and TCRdb holds only the in-frame ones, with some missing. Here the sample spans about 130,000 clones, approximately 78% being singletons. The sample consisted of PBMCs. These receptors were obtained from a woman aged 25 to 39 in good health and CMV-seronegative. CDR3s include the opening cysteine and the closing phenylalanine or tryptophan. A D gene is named only where the DNA matches it firmly. Not every row has a clone size; where given, it reads once, few, many or a size class.

V	J	D	size	CDR3	DNA
TRBV27	TRBJ2-7	TRBD2	NA	CASSIGTSGREQYF	TGTGCCAGCAGTATCGGGACTAGCGGGCGCGAGCAGTACTTC
TRBV11-3	TRBJ1-1	TRBD1	NA	CASNPAGGTEAFF	TGTGCCAGCAACCCCGCAGGGGGCACTGAAGCTTTCTTT
TRBV11-3	TRBJ2-1	TRBD2	few	CASSLLAGTYNEQFF	TGTGCCAGCAGTTTACTAGCGGGAACCTACAATGAGCAGTTCTTC
TRBV7-2	TRBJ2-7	TRBD2	NA	CASSPKTSGNEQYF	TGTGCCAGCAGCCCGAAGACTAGCGGGAACGAGCAGTACTTC
TRBV7-9	TRBJ2-1	TRBD2	NA	CASSYLRGLAGGNEQFF	TGTGCCAGCAGCTATCTCAGGGGGCTAGCGGGAGGCAATGAGCAGTTCTTC
TRBV7-9	TRBJ1-5	NA	few	CSSSLSGGATPQPQHF	TGTTCCAGCAGCCTAAGCGGGGGGGCGACTCCTCAGCCCCAGCATTTT
TRBV7-8	TRBJ2-7	TRBD2	once	CASSLGGSIKNEQYF	TGTGCCAGCAGCTTAGGCGGGAGTATAAAAAACGAGCAGTACTTC
TRBV14	TRBJ1-2	NA	NA	CASSRPGRGDGYTF	TGTGCCAGCAGCCGCCCGGGACGGGGGGATGGCTACACCTTC
TRBV10-3	TRBJ2-3	TRBD2	NA	CAISEFSGGFTDTQYF	TGTGCCATCAGTGAGTTTAGCGGGGGATTCACAGATACGCAGTATTTT
TRBV6-5	TRBJ2-7	TRBD1	NA	CASSYSTRTGGHEQYF	TGTGCCAGCAGTTACTCCACCCGGACAGGGGGCCACGAGCAGTACTTC
TRBV30	TRBJ2-5	TRBD2	NA	CAWSVPGGGSQETQYF	TGTGCCTGGAGTGTACCTGGCGGGGGGTCACAAGAGACCCAGTACTTC
TRBV27	TRBJ2-2	TRBD2	few	CASSLPTSGRYGDTGELFF	TGTGCCAGCAGTTTGCCGACTAGCGGGAGATATGGCGACACCGGGGAGCTGTTTTTT
TRBV5-6	TRBJ1-4	TRBD1	NA	CASSLRVQGVGEKLFF	TGTGCCAGCAGCTTGAGAGTGCAGGGGGTTGGCGAAAAACTGTTTTTT
TRBV11-2	TRBJ2-1	NA	NA	CASSSYGLISEQFF	TGTGCCAGCAGCTCCTACGGGTTGATTTCCGAGCAGTTCTTC
TRBV2	TRBJ1-2	TRBD1	NA	CASKQGADGYTF	TGTGCCAGTAAACAGGGGGCGGACGGCTACACCTTC
TRBV18	TRBJ1-1	NA	NA	CASGRVENTEAFF	TGTGCCAGCGGCAGGGTCGAGAACACTGAAGCTTTCTTT
TRBV15	TRBJ1-2	TRBD1	once	CATSEAGGVGYTF	TGTGCCACCAGCGAGGCAGGGGGCGTTGGCTACACCTTC
TRBV18	TRBJ1-5	TRBD1	NA	CASSQDRNQPQHF	TGTGCCAGCTCACAGGACAGGAATCAGCCCCAGCATTTT
TRBV19	TRBJ1-3	NA	NA	CASSIVGAGNTIYF	TGTGCCAGTAGTATCGTAGGGGCTGGAAACACCATATATTTT
TRBV5-1	TRBJ2-1	TRBD2	few	CASSVSGSPSSYNEQFF	TGCGCCAGCAGCGTTAGCGGGAGCCCGAGCTCCTACAATGAGCAGTTCTTC
TRBV11-3	TRBJ2-1	NA	once	CASSLVRRNEQFF	TGTGCCAGCAGCTTAGTTAGGAGGAATGAGCAGTTCTTC
TRBV6-5	TRBJ2-1	NA	NA	CASSYYGNEQFF	TGTGCCAGCAGTTACTACGGTAATGAGCAGTTCTTC
TRBV2	TRBJ1-6	NA	NA	CARSPSSYNSPLHF	TGTGCCAGATCACCCAGCTCCTATAATTCACCCCTCCACTTT
TRBV7-6	TRBJ2-3	TRBD1	NA	CASSQKYRGPTDTQYF	TGTGCCAGCAGCCAAAAGTACAGGGGACCAACAGATACGCAGTATTTT
TRBV6-5	TRBJ1-1	NA	NA	CASRTTGTEAFF	TGTGCCAGCAGGACAACAGGCACTGAAGCTTTCTTT
TRBV27	TRBJ2-3	TRBD2	NA	CASSRTRGVSTDTQYF	TGTGCCAGCAGTAGAACACGGGGGGTTAGCACAGATACGCAGTATTTT
TRBV9	TRBJ1-4	TRBD1	NA	CASSHDRGREKLFF	TGTGCCAGCAGCCACGACAGGGGGCGGGAAAAACTGTTTTTT
TRBV7-9	TRBJ2-5	TRBD1	NA	CASSGQGGSETQYF	TGTGCCAGCAGCGGACAGGGCGGGTCAGAGACCCAGTACTTC
TRBV7-2	TRBJ2-2	TRBD1	NA	CASSRDRGFAGELFF	TGTGCCAGCAGCCGGGACAGGGGCTTCGCCGGGGAGCTGTTTTTT
TRBV4-2	TRBJ2-2	TRBD2	few	CASSKLAGEVGELFF	TGTGCCAGCAGTAAACTAGCGGGAGAGGTCGGGGAGCTGTTTTTT
TRBV7-9	TRBJ1-1	NA	NA	CASSLSGRPNTEAFF	TGTGCCAGCAGCTTATCCGGGAGGCCCAACACTGAAGCTTTCTTT
TRBV19	TRBJ1-2	NA	NA	CASKAIGDGGYTF	TGTGCCAGTAAAGCTATAGGAGATGGTGGCTACACCTTC
TRBV6-1	TRBJ1-1	NA	NA	CASKYTGMNTEAFF	TGTGCCAGCAAATACACAGGCATGAACACTGAAGCTTTCTTT
TRBV27	TRBJ1-5	TRBD1	NA	CASSDRGVGSQHF	TGTGCCAGCAGTGACAGGGGGGTCGGGTCCCAGCATTTT
TRBV9	TRBJ2-5	TRBD2	NA	CASSVTSAQETQYF	TGTGCCAGCAGCGTTACTAGCGCGCAAGAGACCCAGTACTTC
TRBV4-1	TRBJ2-3	TRBD1	NA	CASSLRGQGTDTQYF	TGCGCCAGCAGCCTCCGAGGACAGGGCACAGATACGCAGTATTTT
TRBV19	TRBJ1-2	TRBD1	few	CASRYQGERYGYTF	TGTGCCAGTAGATATCAGGGGGAACGTTATGGCTACACCTTC
TRBV7-9	TRBJ2-3	NA	NA	CASSFGSTRDTQYF	TGTGCCAGCAGCTTTGGTAGCACTAGGGATACGCAGTATTTT
TRBV10-1	TRBJ1-1	NA	NA	CASRQGLNTEAFF	TGCGCCAGCAGACAGGGCTTGAACACTGAAGCTTTCTTT
TRBV18	TRBJ1-2	TRBD1	once	CASSPDRQGWGYTF	TGTGCCAGCTCACCGGACCGACAGGGCTGGGGCTACACCTTC
TRBV15	TRBJ1-5	TRBD1	NA	CATSRDVGTGYHNQPQHF	TGTGCCACCAGCAGAGATGTCGGGACAGGTTACCACAATCAGCCCCAGCATTTT
TRBV7-7	TRBJ1-5	NA	few	CASSFQRESVKPCSNQPQHF	TGTGCTAGCAGCTTTCAGAGGGAGTCCGTAAAACCTTGTAGCAATCAGCCCCAGCATTTT
TRBV19	TRBJ2-2	TRBD2	NA	CASRRAGALTGELFF	TGTGCCAGTAGGAGGGCGGGAGCTCTTACCGGGGAGCTGTTTTTT
TRBV9	TRBJ2-3	TRBD2	few	CASSVAGGRADTQYF	TGTGCCAGCAGCGTTGCGGGGGGCCGGGCAGATACGCAGTATTTT
TRBV4-1	TRBJ1-2	NA	NA	CASSQAQANYGYTF	TGCGCCAGCAGCCAAGCCCAGGCTAACTATGGCTACACCTTC
TRBV14	TRBJ1-2	TRBD1	NA	CASSLDRAIGYTF	TGTGCCAGCAGCCTGGACAGGGCGATTGGCTACACCTTC
TRBV4-1	TRBJ1-3	NA	NA	CASSQGPAISGNTIYF	TGCGCCAGCAGCCAAGGGCCAGCGATCTCTGGAAACACCATATATTTT
TRBV7-8	TRBJ1-2	TRBD1	NA	CASSPQGPGYTF	TGTGCCAGCAGCCCACAGGGGCCTGGCTACACCTTC
TRBV5-1	TRBJ2-7	TRBD1	NA	CASGGQGKDEQYF	TGCGCCAGCGGGGGACAGGGAAAAGACGAGCAGTACTTC
TRBV6-5	TRBJ1-1	NA	NA	CASSPLDPRGTEAFF	TGTGCCAGCAGCCCCCTGGACCCACGAGGGACTGAAGCTTTCTTT
TRBV7-2	TRBJ1-2	TRBD1	few	CASSLGQGAGGYTF	TGTGCCAGCAGCTTAGGACAGGGGGCGGGGGGCTACACCTTC